This T cell receptor (beta chain) was found in a study of siplizumab effects on memory and regulatory T cells. Study conclusions and caveats: Controls showed an average of around 27% Treg-derived mappable alloreactive CD4+ clones, while siplizumab showed around 70%. Naive T cells apparently outstripped memory cells in diversity and seemed major alloresponse contributors.

This clone was recorded a few times. The antigen is not known. V gave up 6 bases and J gave up 3 bases; unmatched junction bases: 2. CDR1 and CDR2 (germline): MNHEY, SVGAGI. This CDR3 is built from 13 residues. Sequencing was performed with immunoSEQ multiplex PCR; in TCRdb, only in-frame clones are kept and a portion is missing. Among 50,000 or so clones listed, 95% to 98% were seen once. The chain joins TRBV6-5 to TRBJ2-7, with 10 bases identical to TRBD2. This receptor was obtained from a human donor in good health. Input material: naive CD4+ T cells sorted from blood. The CDR3 nucleotides are TGTGCCAGCAGCACTAGCGGGATCTACGAGCAGTACTTC. Translated: CASSTSGIYEQYF.